The rows below give T cell receptor beta chains drawn from one sample of a study of cytomegalovirus exposure and HLA in healthy donors. Sequencing used immunoSEQ multiplex PCR; TCRdb keeps in-frame clones, though not all of them. This table holds 150,000 to 200,000 clones, more than 75% found once. Sequences were obtained from PBMCs. All receptors come from a woman between 18 and 29 years old in good health and CMV-seronegative. Both conserved end residues are part of each CDR3. Fields, in order: V gene, J gene, CDR3 protein.

v_call: TRBV27; j_call: TRBJ2-5; cdr3_aa: CASTPGTGFMETQYF
v_call: TRBV30; j_call: TRBJ2-3; cdr3_aa: CAWSRDFRGNADTQYF
v_call: TRBV5-8; j_call: TRBJ1-4; cdr3_aa: CASSLSRGGDEKLFF
v_call: TRBV12-5; j_call: TRBJ1-4; cdr3_aa: CASGLSTMGEENEKLFF
v_call: TRBV9; j_call: TRBJ2-1; cdr3_aa: CASSVTGNSGSRDEQFF
v_call: TRBV4-1; j_call: TRBJ2-1; cdr3_aa: CASSQDRSGWLDEQFF
v_call: TRBV18; j_call: TRBJ1-5; cdr3_aa: CASSPPGGQDQPQHF
v_call: TRBV27; j_call: TRBJ1-1; cdr3_aa: CASSLGQGWNTEAFF
v_call: TRBV25-1; j_call: TRBJ2-7; cdr3_aa: CASSAAGTALYEQYF
v_call: TRBV7-9; j_call: TRBJ2-1; cdr3_aa: CASIPPGQGVYNEQFF
v_call: TRBV2; j_call: TRBJ1-4; cdr3_aa: CASSGGPGTATNEKLFF
v_call: TRBV14; j_call: TRBJ2-1; cdr3_aa: CASSQGLSYNEQFF
v_call: TRBV30; j_call: TRBJ2-5; cdr3_aa: CAWRRPGNQETQYF
v_call: TRBV12-5; j_call: TRBJ1-1; cdr3_aa: CASGLLLGGWDTEAFF
v_call: TRBV5-1; j_call: TRBJ1-2; cdr3_aa: CASSLVSGGRGYTF
v_call: TRBV19; j_call: TRBJ2-7; cdr3_aa: CASSIMAGVYEQYF
v_call: TRBV2; j_call: TRBJ2-5; cdr3_aa: CASSYRGDARETQYF
v_call: TRBV2; j_call: TRBJ2-1; cdr3_aa: CASSGTSRDNEQFF
v_call: TRBV4-1; j_call: TRBJ2-7; cdr3_aa: CASSQDPALLLASYEQYF
v_call: TRBV18; j_call: TRBJ1-4; cdr3_aa: CASSPRDSNEKLFF
v_call: TRBV7-2; j_call: TRBJ2-3; cdr3_aa: CASSFLTDTQYF
v_call: TRBV19; j_call: TRBJ1-4; cdr3_aa: CASSMGRPNEKLFF
v_call: TRBV5-6; j_call: TRBJ2-3; cdr3_aa: CASSPSGTSTDTQYF
v_call: TRBV7-2; j_call: TRBJ2-4; cdr3_aa: CASSPGAKNIQYF
v_call: TRBV13; j_call: TRBJ1-5; cdr3_aa: CASSSRGLNQPQHF
v_call: TRBV19; j_call: TRBJ1-1; cdr3_aa: CASSTFGGGLAFF
v_call: TRBV5-1; j_call: TRBJ2-7; cdr3_aa: CASSPRLAGVSYEQYF
v_call: TRBV11-2; j_call: TRBJ2-3; cdr3_aa: CASSSGTSGRPSTDTQYF
v_call: TRBV19; j_call: TRBJ1-3; cdr3_aa: CASSKEQQHSGNTIYF
v_call: TRBV28; j_call: TRBJ2-7; cdr3_aa: CASSLSAVFYEQYF
v_call: TRBV11-2; j_call: TRBJ1-1; cdr3_aa: CASSLGYRDSNTEAFF
v_call: TRBV30; j_call: TRBJ1-2; cdr3_aa: CAQGAPGYGYTF
v_call: TRBV7-9; j_call: TRBJ1-4; cdr3_aa: CASSSWTGDEKLFF
v_call: TRBV20-1; j_call: TRBJ1-2; cdr3_aa: CSAGPPYGYTF
v_call: TRBV9; j_call: TRBJ2-5; cdr3_aa: CASSAQPTSGRAEETQYF
v_call: TRBV2; j_call: TRBJ1-5; cdr3_aa: CASGPGENQPQHF
v_call: TRBV19; j_call: TRBJ2-1; cdr3_aa: CATRRGSGVNEQFF
v_call: TRBV11-2; j_call: TRBJ1-4; cdr3_aa: CASSPRGVGSNEKLFF
v_call: TRBV11-2; j_call: TRBJ1-2; cdr3_aa: CASSPGPSGYTF
v_call: TRBV6-6; j_call: TRBJ1-5; cdr3_aa: CASRHQGQPNQPQHF
v_call: TRBV19; j_call: TRBJ2-5; cdr3_aa: CASNSASVQETQYF
v_call: TRBV2; j_call: TRBJ1-5; cdr3_aa: CASSDRGSNQPQHF
v_call: TRBV2; j_call: TRBJ1-5; cdr3_aa: CASSETGFVGNQPQHF